This TCR beta chain appears in the sequencing data of a study of OX40 agonist ivuxolimab in advanced cancers. Study-wide context: Patients with hepatocellular carcinoma, melanoma, renal cell or head and neck cancer made up the dose-escalation patients.

Study-level findings and limits: CD4+ and CD8+ blood T cells expanded clonally by week 6 at 0.1 to 3.0 mg/kg.

Using immunoSEQ multiplex PCR, the repertoire was profiled, and TCRdb retains in-frame clones only, with some absent. The sample records roughly 26,000 clones, approximately 90% being singletons. Concerning this clone: What it recognizes is unknown.

Germline V gene lookup returns CDR1 MNHEY and CDR2 SVGAGI. Trimming took 2 bases from V and 0 from J, leaving 8 bases between them. This CDR3 contains 16 residues. The receptor comes from an adult with an advanced solid tumor such as melanoma, head and neck, liver or kidney cancer. The rearrangement links TRBV6-5 to TRBJ1-6, with no clear D. The sample consisted of CD4+ or CD8+ T cells sorted from blood, taken in a trial of the OX40 agonist ivuxolimab. The DNA of the CDR3 is TGTGCCAGCAGTTACAGGGCGAGCTCCTATAATTCACCCCTCCACTTT. Its translation: CASSYRASSYNSPLHF.